Listed here is a single T cell receptor (beta chain). It has no known antigen specificity. No quality values exist for individual bases; no much larger clone is one base distant. Libraries came from 5' RACE. Sequencing was carried out with an Illumina HiSeq 2500. A second PCR of about 7 to 12 cycles was run with a J-beta primer mix and a sample-barcoded 5' primer. Each TCR beta cDNA molecule received a unique molecular identifier from a template-switch 5' adaptor carrying 12 random nucleotides. At least 2.5 million CDR3-containing paired-end reads were obtained from each sample. First-strand cDNA was synthesized from all RNA with the Mint cDNA synthesis kit, primed by a TRBC-specific oligonucleotide. All cDNA was treated with uracil-DNA glycosylase and then went through a first 18-cycle PCR with the universal primers M1SS and BC2_uni_R. Per the original workflow: Normalization of each sample was performed by random selection of 1 million high-quality reads, each carrying a distinct molecular identifier. Instead of being binned into consensus sequences, reads that shared molecular identifiers were thrown out. MiTCR, with a Q25 quality threshold and the strictest error-elimination algorithm, was used for CDR3 identification, clonotype clustering and error correction. A nonparametric unseen species model with Euler transformation was used to estimate lower-bound total TCR beta diversity. In-frame beta chains were kept once TCRdb had trimmed the public reads at Q25 with fastp and called clones with MiXCR. Entries are consolidated by CDR3 protein sequence, retaining the most common genes and DNA. These V and J calls originate from TCRdb's pipeline instead of the authors' own analysis. The sample yields approximately 1.5 million distinct CDR3 sequences; about 45% were counted once. The ten largest clones take up about 4.1% of the sample.

Donors were approximately 42 systemically healthy Caucasian individuals from Russia aged roughly 6 to 90 years. Each donor gave about 9.7 milliliters of peripheral blood, drawn into EDTA-treated Vacutainer tubes. Ficoll-Paque density-gradient centrifugation was used to isolate PBMCs, with at least 6.5 million per sample. Trizol reagent was used to extract total RNA from PBMCs, with at least 5 micrograms per sample. For every donor, an aliquot of PBMCs went through flow cytometry to measure the percentages of naive CD45RAhigh/CD27high T cells. The data derive from a study of blood T cells in healthy people across ages (dated by TCRdb to the mid-2010s). Context from the whole study: Template switching captured roughly one uniquely barcoded TCR beta cDNA molecule per two T cells in model experiments. Using deep sequencing normalized with unique cDNA molecular identifiers, the study measured how TCR beta repertoire diversity changes with age. Donors were grouped into four age groups: young (average approximately 15 years), middle-aged (39), aged (around 60) and long-lived (approximately 75). To avoid experimental bias, donors of different ages were distributed randomly across sequencing lanes. The study analyzed two additional independent replicas of 1 million unique cDNA reads from the same blood draw for two donors, one aged 18 to 29 and one aged 80 or older.

Points the paper makes about the study in general: Estimates of total diversity from one million sequenced T cells were regarded as lower bounds and underestimates. Because donor CMV infection status was unknown, age-related changes in expanded clonotypes were potentially confounded. Compared with the aged group, more naive CD4+ T cells, fewer expanded clones and increased TCR diversity were shown by the long-lived group, suggesting age selection. There was a strong correlation between observed TCR beta diversity and the percentage of naive T cells measured by flow cytometry. Since profiling was done on bulk unsorted PBMCs, naive and antigen-experienced compartments could not be conclusively compared. As age increased, observed TCR beta diversity per million T cells dropped in a roughly linear way, and a significant reduction was already evident by age about 40.

This TCR was recovered from a woman between 18 and 30 years old in good health. The sample was blood.

The nucleotides are TGCAGTGCTAGGCCGTGGACAGGGAGGAATGAGCAGTTCTTC. Its translation is CSARPWTGRNEQFF. This receptor chain uses TRBV20-1 and TRBJ2-1, and TRBD1 matches 8 of the central bases. Counted from cysteine to phenylalanine, this CDR3 has 14 amino acids. Only the CDR3 portion is preserved as DNA: 42 bases, with reading frame beginning at the first base. From a lookup of the germline V gene (reference sequence), CDR1 and CDR2 are DFQATT and SNEGSKA. Trimming removed 3 bases from V and 7 bases from J; the gene matches leave 8 bases unexplained.